Each of the 25 T cell receptor beta chains below was sequenced from the same sample in a study of T cell repertoires in cytomegalovirus infection. TCRdb re-called the reads with MiXCR, one entry per CDR3 protein. Here the sample spans about 260,000 distinct CDR3 sequences, less than 9.5% being singletons. The sequenced sample was PBMCs. The receptors here all came from a human donor in good health (CMV status not recorded). Some clones in this sample may be carry-over from other donors' samples.

The table lists this clonotype with a few counts. The V call is TRBV7-9, the J call TRBJ2-3; D ambiguous. Trimming took off 4 bases at V and 2 bases at J, with 7 bases between the two ends. CDR1 SEHNR and CDR2 FQNEAQ come from the germline V gene (reference sequence). This CDR3 spans 13 amino acids. CDR3 DNA sequence: TGTGCCAGCAGCTCCGACCCCACAGATACGCAGTATTTT. Translated, it gives CASSSDPTDTQYF.

This clonotype was counted at least ten times. The chain is built from TRBV6-5 and TRBJ2-5; possible D gene TRBD1, 5 bases. CDR1 MNHEY and CDR2 SVGAGI come from the germline V gene. The CDR3 consists of 14 residues. Deletions cut 1 base from V and 4 bases from J, with 10 bases between. CDR3 nucleotides: TGTGCCAGCAGTTACTACGACAGCTTAGAGACCCAGTACTTC. Its translation: CASSYYDSLETQYF.

This clonotype was found many times. The chain is built from TRBV7-2 and TRBJ1-1; 9 positions agree with TRBD1. Germline CDR1 is SGHTA and CDR2 is FQGNSA. This CDR3 is built from 15 residues. Unmatched junction bases numbered 6, after V lost 2 bases and J lost 5 bases. The CDR3 coding sequence is TGTGCCAGCAGCTTATCCCGACAGGGGGGGACTGAAGCTTTCTTT. Its protein product is CASSLSRQGGTEAFF.

This clonotype was detected many times. V is TRBV7-2 and J is TRBJ2-7; no definite D call. V dropped 2 bases and J dropped 6 bases, with 8 bases sitting between them. This CDR3 has 12 amino acids. The germline V gene encodes CDR1 SGHTA and CDR2 FQGNSA. CDR3 nucleotide sequence: TGTGCCAGCAGCTTAAAACAGACCGAGCAGTACTTC. This translates into CASSLKQTEQYF.

This clonotype was recorded many times. For the CDR3, the DNA is TGTGCCAGCAGCTTAGGGGACAGGGAAACCTATGGCTACACCTTC. It codes for CASSLGDRETYGYTF. The chain combines TRBV7-2 with TRBJ1-2; TRBD1 matches at 9 bases. CDR1 SGHTA and CDR2 FQGNSA come from the germline V gene. The CDR3 runs 15 residues. The V gene end was trimmed by 1 base and the J gene end by 4 bases; junction bases not matched to a gene: 4.

This clonotype has a handful of counts. V is TRBV7-9 and J is TRBJ1-1; D is unclear. V lost 5 bases to trimming and J lost 6 bases, with 13 bases between them. The CDR3 runs to 13 residues. Germline V lookup: CDR1 SEHNR, CDR2 FQNEAQ (reference sequence). The CDR3 DNA reads as TGTGCCAGCAGCCTAGTCGCGGCCGCTGAAGCTTTCTTT. Protein sequence: CASSLVAAAEAFF. The full variable domain, its missing parts supplied by reference TRBV7-9 and TRBJ1-1, is DTGVSQNPRHKITKRGQNVTFRCDPISEHNRLYWYRQTLGQGPEFLTYFQNEAQLEKSRLLSDRFSAERPKGSFSTLEIQRTEQGDSAMYLCASSLVAAAEAFFGQGTRLTVV.

This clonotype was found a few times. The CDR3 DNA is TGTGCCAGCGCAAGTGGATCTCTCGGGACTAGCGGGAGCGGTCGTGAGCAGTTCTTC. Protein sequence: CASASGSLGTSGSGREQFF. This rearrangement joins TRBV19 to TRBJ2-1, with 14 bases lining up with TRBD2. The ends lost 9 bases at V and 9 bases at J; junction bases unmatched: 22. The CDR3 runs to 19 residues. Germline CDR1 LNHDA, CDR2 SQIVND (reference sequence). The complete variable domain, with remaining parts taken from reference TRBV19 and TRBJ2-1, reads DGGITQSPKYLFRKEGQNVTLSCEQNLNHDAMYWYRQDPGQGLRLIYYSQIVNDFQKGDIAEGYSVSREKKESFPLTVTSAQKNPTAFYLCASASGSLGTSGSGREQFFGPGTRLTVL.

This clonotype was counted at least ten times. The chain recombines TRBV7-2 with TRBJ1-6; 7 nucleotides match TRBD1. This CDR3 has 18 amino acids. Germline values: CDR1 SGHTA, CDR2 FQGNSA. Trimming removed 5 bases from V and 1 base from J; junction bases left unmatched: 11. The chain's CDR3 is CASSRSIRGASYNSPLHF. The CDR3 region has the DNA TGTGCCAGCAGCCGATCCATCAGGGGGGCTTCCTATAATTCACCCCTCCACTTT. The full variable domain, its missing parts supplied by reference TRBV7-2 and TRBJ1-6, is GAGVSQSPSNKVTEKGKDVELRCDPISGHTALYWYRQSLGQGLEFLIYFQGNSAPDKSGLPSDRFSAERTGGSVSTLTIQRTQQEDSAVYLCASSRSIRGASYNSPLHFGNGTRLTVT.

This clonotype was counted at least ten times. The chain uses TRBV6-6 and TRBJ1-5; no definite D call. Germline V CDR1 and CDR2: MNHNY, SVGAGI (reference sequence). This CDR3 comprises 17 residues. Trimming shortened V by 0 bases and J by 2 bases, and 14 bases separated the two germline ends. In nucleotides, the CDR3 is TGTGCCAGCAGTTACTCCATGAGGACGAGGGGCAATCAGCCCCAGCATTTT. It translates to CASSYSMRTRGNQPQHF.

This clonotype was seen ten or more times. The chain combines TRBV7-2 with TRBJ2-3, with D perhaps TRBD1 (5 bases). Trimming removed 5 bases from V and 2 bases from J, with 11 bases in between. Germline values: CDR1 SGHTA, CDR2 FQGNSA. The CDR3 spans 14 residues. The CDR3 reads CASSQGRSTDTQYF. The CDR3 DNA sequence: TGTGCCAGCAGCCAGGGCCGGTCCACAGATACGCAGTATTTT.

This clonotype was recorded at least ten times. The V call is TRBV7-8, the J call TRBJ2-7; D remains ambiguous. This CDR3 has 15 residues. Deletions cut 7 bases from V and 0 bases from J, with 16 bases between. CDR1 is SGHVS and CDR2 is FQNEAQ in the germline V gene. DNA of the CDR3: TGTGCCAGCAAAACCGGGCTCCTGGACTCCTACGAGCAGTACTTC. It specifies CASKTGLLDSYEQYF.

In this sample, this clonotype turned up many times. The gene calls are TRBV11-3 and TRBJ2-2, with D uncertain. This CDR3 has 16 residues. Deletions cut 0 bases from V and 6 bases from J, with 14 bases between. CDR1 and CDR2 (germline): SGHNT, YENEEA. The CDR3 DNA sequence: TGTGCCAGCAGCTTAGAGGCTTCACGAAAGTCCGGGGAGCTGTTTTTT. Translated: CASSLEASRKSGELFF.

The chain has TRBV27 and TRBJ2-6; TRBD1 is a possible D gene (6 bases). Between the trimmed V and J ends, which lost 2 bases and 0 bases, there was a span of 17 bases. Germline CDR1 reads MNHEY; CDR2 reads SMNVEV (reference sequence). The CDR3 is made up of 19 amino acids. DNA of the CDR3: TGTGCCAGCAGTTTAGCCGGGACACGGGTCTTCTCTGGGGCCAACGTCCTGACTTTC. Its translation: CASSLAGTRVFSGANVLTF.

This clonotype occurred many times. This rearrangement joins TRBV7-2 to TRBJ2-5; 7 bases are shared with TRBD1. CDR1 is SGHTA, CDR2 FQGNSA, per germline. The CDR3 consists of 14 residues. Germline trimming cut 5 bases from V and 5 bases from J; bases unmatched to any gene: 8. The CDR3 spells CASSAQTGWETQYF. The CDR3 DNA sequence: TGTGCCAGCAGCGCCCAGACAGGGTGGGAGACCCAGTACTTC. The entire variable domain, with the rest obtained from reference TRBV7-2 and TRBJ2-5, is as follows: GAGVSQSPSNKVTEKGKDVELRCDPISGHTALYWYRQSLGQGLEFLIYFQGNSAPDKSGLPSDRFSAERTGGSVSTLTIQRTQQEDSAVYLCASSAQTGWETQYFGPGTRLLVL.

This clonotype was picked up a small number of times. The gene calls are TRBV6-2 or TRBV6-3 and TRBJ2-6, with D hard to call. The germline V gene encodes CDR1 MNHEY and CDR2 SVGEGT. V was shortened by 8 bases and J by 1 base, with 12 bases between the two germline ends. This CDR3 spans 15 amino acids. This CDR3 reads CASRSQESGANVLTF. DNA for the CDR3: TGTGCCAGCCGTTCCCAGGAATCTGGGGCCAACGTCCTGACTTTC.

This clonotype was counted at least ten times. This sequence joins TRBV7-2 and TRBJ1-4; D is ambiguous. Germline values: CDR1 SGHTA, CDR2 FQGNSA. V was trimmed by 8 bases and J by 0 bases, leaving 10 bases between them. The CDR3 runs to 14 residues. The CDR3 bases are TGTGCCAGCCGGACGGCAACAACTAATGAAAAACTGTTTTTT. Amino acid sequence: CASRTATTNEKLFF.

As concerns this clonotype: It may be a read error: a sequence one base away is much more abundant. The chain has TRBV15 and TRBJ1-5; perhaps TRBD1 as D (5 bases). The CDR3 loop spans 13 amino acids. Germline-derived CDR1 and CDR2 are LNHNV and YYDKDF (reference sequence). The CDR3 region is CATSRDRDSWQRF. CDR3 DNA: TGTGCCACCAGCAGAGATCGAGACAGCTGGCAGCGTTTT.

In this sample, this clonotype turned up many times. The gene calls are TRBV7-2 and TRBJ2-1, with 14 bases matching TRBD2. V trimming: 3 bases; J trimming: 6 bases; junction bases outside the gene matches: 10. CDR1 is SGHTA and CDR2 is FQGNSA in the germline V gene. This CDR3 comprises 18 residues. The CDR3 nucleotides read TGTGCCAGCAGCTTGTTCCACATGACTAGCGGGGGGGCCAATGAGCAGTTCTTC. It encodes CASSLFHMTSGGANEQFF.

This clonotype was counted a few times. The chain links TRBV4-1 to TRBJ2-5; possible D gene TRBD1, 6 bases. Germline values: CDR1 MGHRA, CDR2 YSYEKL. The CDR3 runs to 14 residues. Trimming removed 0 bases at V and 4 bases at J, with 9 bases between. CDR3 sequence (DNA): TGCGCCAGCAGCCAAGAAGCAGGGGCAGAGACCCAGTACTTC. The encoded protein is CASSQEAGAETQYF.

As concerns this clonotype: This may stem from a read error, because a much larger clone lies one nucleotide away. The CDR3 coding sequence is TGTGCCAGCAGCCCGAATCGGGGGGGAAGCAGTCAGCCCCAGCATTTT. This translates into CASSPNRGGSSQPQHF. J is TRBJ1-5 and V is TRBV12-3 or TRBV12-4, with D perhaps matching TRBD1 (5 bases). This CDR3 region has 16 residues.

This chain links TRBV7-2 with TRBJ1-1; D may be TRBD1 (5 bases). Germline-derived CDR1 and CDR2 are SGHTA and FQGNSA. The CDR3 contains 13 residues. The V and J ends lost 8 bases and 5 bases respectively, with 15 bases between them. This CDR3 is CASLKGYRTEAFF. The CDR3 nucleotides read TGTGCCAGCTTGAAAGGATACAGGACTGAAGCTTTCTTT.

In this sample, this clonotype turned up a few times. The V call is TRBV29-1, the J call TRBJ1-2; D may be TRBD1 (6 bases). Germline loops: CDR1 SQVTM, CDR2 ANQGSEA. The CDR3 is made up of 15 amino acids. V dropped 3 bases and J dropped 0 bases, with 14 bases sitting between them. Written as DNA, the CDR3 is TGCAGCGTTGATGCTGGGGGGCCAGCTAACTATGGCTACACCTTC. This gives the protein CSVDAGGPANYGYTF.

This clonotype was seen repeatedly, ten times or more. J is TRBJ2-7 and V is TRBV7-8; TRBD1 matches 7 bases. The V and J ends lost 5 bases and 7 bases, in that order; junction bases with no gene match: 8. Germline V gene sequence: CDR1 SGHVS, CDR2 FQNEAQ. CDR3 size: 13 residues. CDR3 amino acids: CASSPQQGHEQYF. CDR3 nucleotide sequence: TGTGCCAGCAGCCCGCAACAGGGGCATGAGCAGTACTTC.

This clonotype was picked up many times. The chain couples TRBV7-2 to TRBJ1-6, with TRBD1 matching 8 bases. The ends lost 4 bases at V and 9 bases at J; junction bases unmatched: 8. Germline V gene data show CDR1 as SGHTA and CDR2 as FQGNSA. The CDR3 runs 15 residues. CDR3 sequence (DNA): TGTGCCAGCAGCTACACAACAGGGGGAACTTCACCCCTCCACTTT. It specifies CASSYTTGGTSPLHF. The complete variable domain, with remaining parts taken from reference TRBV7-2 and TRBJ1-6, reads GAGVSQSPSNKVTEKGKDVELRCDPISGHTALYWYRQSLGQGLEFLIYFQGNSAPDKSGLPSDRFSAERTGGSVSTLTIQRTQQEDSAVYLCASSYTTGGTSPLHFGNGTRLTVT.

In its sample, this clonotype was seen many times. The chain carries TRBV10-3 and TRBJ2-7, with 11 bases that match TRBD2. CDR1 is ENHRY, CDR2 SYGVKD, per germline. J was trimmed by 3 bases and V by 3 bases; bases with no gene match: 4. There are 15 residues in the CDR3. The CDR3 DNA reads as TGTGCCATCAGTGATACTACTAGCGGGAGCTACGAGCAGTACTTC. This sequence encodes CAISDTTSGSYEQYF.